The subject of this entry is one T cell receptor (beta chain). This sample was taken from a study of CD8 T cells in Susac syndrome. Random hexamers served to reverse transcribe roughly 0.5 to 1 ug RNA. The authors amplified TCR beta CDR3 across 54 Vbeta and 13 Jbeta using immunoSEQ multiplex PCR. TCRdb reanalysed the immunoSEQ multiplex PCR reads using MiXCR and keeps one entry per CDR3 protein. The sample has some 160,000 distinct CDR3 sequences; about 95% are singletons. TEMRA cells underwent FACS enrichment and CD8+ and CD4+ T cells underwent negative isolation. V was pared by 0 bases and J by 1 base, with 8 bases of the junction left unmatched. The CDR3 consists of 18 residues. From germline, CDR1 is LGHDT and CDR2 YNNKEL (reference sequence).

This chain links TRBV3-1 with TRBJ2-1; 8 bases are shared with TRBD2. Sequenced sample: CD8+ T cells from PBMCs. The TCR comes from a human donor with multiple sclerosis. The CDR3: CASSQDRDSGVSYNEQFF. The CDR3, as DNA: TGTGCCAGCAGCCAAGATCGTGATAGCGGGGTTTCCTACAATGAGCAGTTCTTC.